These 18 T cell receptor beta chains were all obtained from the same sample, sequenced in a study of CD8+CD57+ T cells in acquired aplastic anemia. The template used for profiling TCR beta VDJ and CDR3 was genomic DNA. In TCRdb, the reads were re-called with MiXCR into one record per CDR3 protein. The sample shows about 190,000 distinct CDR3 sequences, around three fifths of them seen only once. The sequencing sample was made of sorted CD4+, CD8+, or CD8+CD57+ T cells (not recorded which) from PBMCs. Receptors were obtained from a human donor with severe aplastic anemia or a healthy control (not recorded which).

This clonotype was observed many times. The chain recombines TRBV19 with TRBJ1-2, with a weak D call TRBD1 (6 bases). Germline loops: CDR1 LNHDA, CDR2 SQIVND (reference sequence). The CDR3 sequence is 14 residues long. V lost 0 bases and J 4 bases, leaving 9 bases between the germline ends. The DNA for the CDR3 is TGTGCCAGTAGTATAGATCAGGGGACCTATGGCTACACCTTC. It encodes CASSIDQGTYGYTF.

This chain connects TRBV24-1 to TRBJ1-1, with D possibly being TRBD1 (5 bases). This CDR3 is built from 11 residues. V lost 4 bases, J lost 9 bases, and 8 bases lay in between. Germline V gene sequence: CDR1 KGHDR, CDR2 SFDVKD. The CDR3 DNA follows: TGTGCCACCAGTGAAAGGGGCCAAGCTTTCTTT. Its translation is CATSERGQAFF.

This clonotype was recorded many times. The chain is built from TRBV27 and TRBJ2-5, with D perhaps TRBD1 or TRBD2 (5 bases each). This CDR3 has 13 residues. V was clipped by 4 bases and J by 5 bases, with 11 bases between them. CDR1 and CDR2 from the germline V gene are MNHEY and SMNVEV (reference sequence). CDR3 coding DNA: TGTGCCAGCAGTTACTCCGGGGCGGAGACCCAGTACTTC. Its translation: CASSYSGAETQYF.

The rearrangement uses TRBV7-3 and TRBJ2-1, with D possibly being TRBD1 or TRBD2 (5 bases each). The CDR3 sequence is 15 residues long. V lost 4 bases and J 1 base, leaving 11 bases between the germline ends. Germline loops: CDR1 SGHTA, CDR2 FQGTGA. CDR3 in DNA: TGTGCCAGCAGCTCGCCCGGGGCTTCCTACAATGAGCAGTTCTTC. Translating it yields CASSSPGASYNEQFF.

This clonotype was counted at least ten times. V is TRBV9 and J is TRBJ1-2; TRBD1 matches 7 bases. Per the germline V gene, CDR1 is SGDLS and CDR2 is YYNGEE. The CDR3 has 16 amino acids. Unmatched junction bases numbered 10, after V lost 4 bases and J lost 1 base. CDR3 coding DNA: TGTGCCAGCAGCACCTTCGGACAGGAGATTAACTATGGCTACACCTTC. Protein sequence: CASSTFGQEINYGYTF.

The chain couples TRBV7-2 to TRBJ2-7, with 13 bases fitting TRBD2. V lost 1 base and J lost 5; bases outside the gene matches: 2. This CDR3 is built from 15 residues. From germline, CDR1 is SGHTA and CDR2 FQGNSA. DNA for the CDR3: TGTGCCAGCAGCTTAGGGACTAGCGGGAGAAACGAGCAGTACTTC. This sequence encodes CASSLGTSGRNEQYF.

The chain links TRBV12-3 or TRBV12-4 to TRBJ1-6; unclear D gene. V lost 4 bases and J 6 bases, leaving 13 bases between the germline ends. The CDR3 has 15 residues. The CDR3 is CASSSSGGVNSPLHF. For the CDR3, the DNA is TGTGCCAGCAGTTCCTCGGGAGGAGTTAATTCACCCCTCCACTTT.

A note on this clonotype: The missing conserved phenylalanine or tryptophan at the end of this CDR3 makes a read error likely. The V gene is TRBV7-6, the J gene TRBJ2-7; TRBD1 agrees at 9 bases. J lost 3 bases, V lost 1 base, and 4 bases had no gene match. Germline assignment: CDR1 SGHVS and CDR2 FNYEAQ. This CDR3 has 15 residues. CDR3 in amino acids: CASSLVRQGGYEQYS. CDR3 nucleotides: TGTGCCAGCAGCTTAGTAAGACAGGGGGGCTACGAGCAGTACTCC.

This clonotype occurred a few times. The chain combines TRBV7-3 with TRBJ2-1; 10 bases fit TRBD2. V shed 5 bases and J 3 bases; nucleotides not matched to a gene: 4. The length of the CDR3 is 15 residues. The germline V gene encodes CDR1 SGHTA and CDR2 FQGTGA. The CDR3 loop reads CASSKGLAVYNEQFF. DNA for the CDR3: TGTGCCAGCAGCAAAGGACTAGCGGTCTACAATGAGCAGTTCTTC.

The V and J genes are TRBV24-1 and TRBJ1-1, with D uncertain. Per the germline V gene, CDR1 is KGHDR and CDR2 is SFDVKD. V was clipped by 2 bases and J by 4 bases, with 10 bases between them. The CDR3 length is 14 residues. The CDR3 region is CATSDWKRGTEAFF. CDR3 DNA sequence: TGTGCCACCAGTGATTGGAAACGGGGCACTGAAGCTTTCTTT.

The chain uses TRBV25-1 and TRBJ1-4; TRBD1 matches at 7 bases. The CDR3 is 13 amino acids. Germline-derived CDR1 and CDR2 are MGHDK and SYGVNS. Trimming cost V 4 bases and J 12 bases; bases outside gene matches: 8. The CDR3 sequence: CASSGRLTGELFF. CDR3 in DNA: TGTGCCAGCAGTGGTAGGTTAACAGGGGAACTGTTTTTT.

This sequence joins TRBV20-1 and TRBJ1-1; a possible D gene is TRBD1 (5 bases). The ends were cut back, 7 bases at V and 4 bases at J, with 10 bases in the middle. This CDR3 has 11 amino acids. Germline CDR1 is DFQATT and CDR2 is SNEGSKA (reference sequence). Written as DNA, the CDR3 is TGCAGTGTCCTAGGGGCCACTGAAGCTTTCTTT. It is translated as CSVLGATEAFF.

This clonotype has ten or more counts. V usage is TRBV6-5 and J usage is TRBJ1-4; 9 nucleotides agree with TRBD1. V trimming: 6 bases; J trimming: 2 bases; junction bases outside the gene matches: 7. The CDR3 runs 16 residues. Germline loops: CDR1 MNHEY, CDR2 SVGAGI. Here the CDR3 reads CASSPQGAGTNEKLFF. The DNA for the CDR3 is TGTGCCAGCAGCCCACAGGGGGCAGGGACTAATGAAAAACTGTTTTTT.

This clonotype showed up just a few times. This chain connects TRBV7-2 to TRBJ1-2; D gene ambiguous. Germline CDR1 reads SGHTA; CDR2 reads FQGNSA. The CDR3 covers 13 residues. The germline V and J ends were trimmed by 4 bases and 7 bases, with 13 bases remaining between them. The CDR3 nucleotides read TGTGCCAGCAGCTCGCAGGCGTTGTCTGGCTACACCTTC. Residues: CASSSQALSGYTF.

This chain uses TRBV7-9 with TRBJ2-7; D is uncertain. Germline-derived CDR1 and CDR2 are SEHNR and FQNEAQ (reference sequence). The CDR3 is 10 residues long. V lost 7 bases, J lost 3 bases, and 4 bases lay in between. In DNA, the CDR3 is TGTGCCAGCAAGAGCTACGAGCAGTACTTC. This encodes CASKSYEQYF. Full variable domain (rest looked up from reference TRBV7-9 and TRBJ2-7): DTGVSQNPRHKITKRGQNVTFRCDPISEHNRLYWYRQTLGQGPEFLTYFQNEAQLEKSRLLSDRFSAERPKGSFSTLEIQRTEQGDSAMYLCASKSYEQYFGPGTRLTVT.

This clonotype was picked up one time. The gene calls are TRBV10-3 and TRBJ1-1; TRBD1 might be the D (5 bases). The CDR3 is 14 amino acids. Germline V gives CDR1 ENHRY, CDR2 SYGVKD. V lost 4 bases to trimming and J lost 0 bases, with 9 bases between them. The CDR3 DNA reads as TGTGCCATCAGTGCCGGGACGGTGAACACTGAAGCTTTCTTT. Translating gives CAISAGTVNTEAFF.

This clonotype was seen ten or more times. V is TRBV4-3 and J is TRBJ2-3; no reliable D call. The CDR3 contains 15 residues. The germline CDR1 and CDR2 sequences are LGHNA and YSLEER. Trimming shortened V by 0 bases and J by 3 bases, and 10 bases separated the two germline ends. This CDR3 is CASSQDRLETDTQYF. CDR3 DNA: TGCGCCAGCAGCCAAGATCGGCTAGAAACAGATACGCAGTATTTT.

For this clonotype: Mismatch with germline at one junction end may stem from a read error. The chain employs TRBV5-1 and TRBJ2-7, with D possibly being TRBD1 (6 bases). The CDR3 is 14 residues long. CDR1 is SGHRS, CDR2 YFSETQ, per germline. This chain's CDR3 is CASSLSGRGHEQYF. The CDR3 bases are TGTGCCAGCAGCTTGTCGGGCAGGGGCCACGAGCAGTACTTC.